A selection of T cell receptor beta chains follows, all from one sample in a study of T cell clones after liver transplantation. The data were produced by immunoSEQ multiplex PCR, yet TCRdb's version contains in-frame clones alone and is incomplete. The data show approximately 12,000 clones, with roughly four fifths seen just once and around 33% held by the top ten. The sequencing here drew on CD8+ T cells from blood, taken at the 22-month timepoint. These receptors were taken from a human patient who received a liver transplant. A subset of T cells may come from the graft donor. Each CDR3 is given with its conserved first and last residue. The D gene is left open where the match is weak. Some rows mark clone size as missing; the rest say once, few, many or name a class of expanded clone.

clone size: NA; CDR3 length: 13; V gene: TRBV6-6; J gene: TRBJ2-7; D gene: NA; CDR3 DNA: TGTGCCAGCAGCCAAGACAACGGGGACGAGCAGTACTTC; CDR3 protein: CASSQDNGDEQYF
clone size: few; CDR3 length: 16; V gene: TRBV4-3; J gene: TRBJ1-3; D gene: NA; CDR3 DNA: TGCGCCAGCAGCCAAGATCCGGTCCGCTCTGGAAACACCATATATTTT; CDR3 protein: CASSQDPVRSGNTIYF
clone size: NA; CDR3 length: 14; V gene: TRBV2; J gene: TRBJ1-1; D gene: TRBD1; CDR3 DNA: TGTGCCAGCAAACAGACAGGGGGCAACACTGAAGCTTTCTTT; CDR3 protein: CASKQTGGNTEAFF
clone size: NA; CDR3 length: 14; V gene: TRBV5-1; J gene: TRBJ2-3; D gene: NA; CDR3 DNA: TGCGCCAGCAGCTTGGAGTTACCCACAGATACGCAGTATTTT; CDR3 protein: CASSLELPTDTQYF
clone size: NA; CDR3 length: 13; V gene: TRBV10-3; J gene: TRBJ1-1; D gene: NA; CDR3 DNA: TGTGCCATCAGAGACAGCCAGAACACTGAAGCTTTCTTT; CDR3 protein: CAIRDSQNTEAFF
clone size: NA; CDR3 length: 11; V gene: TRBV2; J gene: TRBJ2-3; D gene: NA; CDR3 DNA: TGTGCCAGCAGCCCGACGGATACGCAGTATTTT; CDR3 protein: CASSPTDTQYF
clone size: NA; CDR3 length: 13; V gene: TRBV19; J gene: TRBJ2-3; D gene: NA; CDR3 DNA: TGTGCCAGTAGTACGGTCGGCACAGATACGCAGTATTTT; CDR3 protein: CASSTVGTDTQYF
clone size: NA; CDR3 length: 14; V gene: TRBV25-1; J gene: TRBJ2-2; D gene: NA; CDR3 DNA: TGTGCCAGCCACTCTGACACGTACACCGGGGAGCTGTTTTTT; CDR3 protein: CASHSDTYTGELFF
clone size: NA; CDR3 length: 15; V gene: TRBV2; J gene: TRBJ2-7; D gene: TRBD1; CDR3 DNA: TGTGCCAGCGGAGCCTCGGGACAGGGCTCCTACGAGCAGTACTTC; CDR3 protein: CASGASGQGSYEQYF
clone size: NA; CDR3 length: 13; V gene: TRBV9; J gene: TRBJ2-3; D gene: NA; CDR3 DNA: TGTGCCAGCAGCACATCGGGGACAGATACGCAGTATTTT; CDR3 protein: CASSTSGTDTQYF
clone size: once; CDR3 length: 13; V gene: TRBV27; J gene: TRBJ2-7; D gene: TRBD2; CDR3 DNA: TGTGCCAGCAGAGTCGGGACTACCTACGAGCAGTACTTC; CDR3 protein: CASRVGTTYEQYF
clone size: few; CDR3 length: 13; V gene: TRBV7-9; J gene: TRBJ2-2; D gene: NA; CDR3 DNA: TGCGCCAGCAGCCTTCTAGGCCTCGGGGAGCTGTTTTTT; CDR3 protein: CASSLLGLGELFF
clone size: NA; CDR3 length: 14; V gene: TRBV7-9; J gene: TRBJ2-7; D gene: TRBD1; CDR3 DNA: TGTGCCAGCAGCTCGAGACAGGGGAACCACGAGCAGTACTTC; CDR3 protein: CASSSRQGNHEQYF
clone size: many; CDR3 length: 17; V gene: TRBV9; J gene: TRBJ2-1; D gene: TRBD1; CDR3 DNA: TGTGCCAGCAGCGTACCCGAGGACAGGGGCACCTACAATGAGCAGTTCTTC; CDR3 protein: CASSVPEDRGTYNEQFF
clone size: few; CDR3 length: 15; V gene: TRBV6-4; J gene: TRBJ2-3; D gene: TRBD2; CDR3 DNA: TGTGCCAGCAGTGAGAACGGGGGGGCCGCAGATACGCAGTATTTT; CDR3 protein: CASSENGGAADTQYF
clone size: NA; CDR3 length: 13; V gene: TRBV4-1; J gene: TRBJ2-2; D gene: NA; CDR3 DNA: TGCGCCAGCGGGGGCAGGGAAATCGGGGAGCTGTTTTTT; CDR3 protein: CASGGREIGELFF
clone size: few; CDR3 length: 14; V gene: TRBV19; J gene: TRBJ2-5; D gene: TRBD2; CDR3 DNA: TGTGCCAGTAACATCCGGGAGGGGGAAGAGACCCAGTACTTC; CDR3 protein: CASNIREGEETQYF
clone size: NA; CDR3 length: 14; V gene: TRBV5-4; J gene: TRBJ1-5; D gene: NA; CDR3 DNA: TGTGCCAGCAACGTCTTGTATAGCAATCAGCCCCAGCATTTT; CDR3 protein: CASNVLYSNQPQHF
clone size: once; CDR3 length: 12; V gene: TRBV5-4; J gene: TRBJ2-7; D gene: NA; CDR3 DNA: TGTGCCAGCAGCCGCAGAGACTACGAGCAGTACTTC; CDR3 protein: CASSRRDYEQYF
clone size: NA; CDR3 length: 16; V gene: TRBV7-2; J gene: TRBJ2-5; D gene: NA; CDR3 DNA: TGTGCCAGCAGCTTAGGAACGGGGTGGATCGCAGAGACCCAGTACTTC; CDR3 protein: CASSLGTGWIAETQYF
clone size: NA; CDR3 length: 11; V gene: TRBV28; J gene: TRBJ2-1; D gene: NA; CDR3 DNA: TGTGCCAGCACCCCCGGCAATGAGCAGTTCTTC; CDR3 protein: CASTPGNEQFF
clone size: NA; CDR3 length: 13; V gene: TRBV9; J gene: TRBJ2-1; D gene: NA; CDR3 DNA: TGTGCCAGCAGCGTTGGCTACTACAATGAGCAGTTCTTC; CDR3 protein: CASSVGYYNEQFF
clone size: NA; CDR3 length: 14; V gene: TRBV21-1; J gene: TRBJ1-6; D gene: NA; CDR3 DNA: TGTGCCAACATCCCGAAAGTAGATAATTCACCCCTCCACTTT; CDR3 protein: CANIPKVDNSPLHF
clone size: few; CDR3 length: 16; V gene: TRBV19; J gene: TRBJ2-1; D gene: TRBD2; CDR3 DNA: TGTGCCACCAGCGGCACCGGGGCTAGCGGGACCAATGAGCAGTTCTTC; CDR3 protein: CATSGTGASGTNEQFF
clone size: NA; CDR3 length: 12; V gene: TRBV5-6; J gene: TRBJ2-7; D gene: NA; CDR3 DNA: TGTGCCAGCAGCTCGGGACCTACGGGTCAGTACTTC; CDR3 protein: CASSSGPTGQYF
clone size: NA; CDR3 length: 15; V gene: TRBV7-3; J gene: TRBJ2-7; D gene: TRBD2; CDR3 DNA: TGTGCCAGCAGCTTAACTGCGGGGGGCGCCTACGAGCAGTACTTC; CDR3 protein: CASSLTAGGAYEQYF
clone size: NA; CDR3 length: 14; V gene: TRBV29-1; J gene: TRBJ2-1; D gene: TRBD2; CDR3 DNA: TGCAGCGTTGATGAGGGAGGGGTTTACAATGAGCAGTTCTTC; CDR3 protein: CSVDEGGVYNEQFF
clone size: NA; CDR3 length: 12; V gene: TRBV29-1; J gene: TRBJ2-5; D gene: NA; CDR3 DNA: TGCAGCGTGCAAAAAGGGGGAGAGACCCAGTACTTC; CDR3 protein: CSVQKGGETQYF
clone size: NA; CDR3 length: 14; V gene: TRBV4-3; J gene: TRBJ1-5; D gene: NA; CDR3 DNA: TGCGCCAGCAGCCAACGCACTGGAAATCAGCCCCAGCATTTT; CDR3 protein: CASSQRTGNQPQHF
clone size: NA; CDR3 length: 19; V gene: TRBV28; J gene: TRBJ1-5; D gene: TRBD1; CDR3 DNA: TGTGCCAGCAGTTCTACGCGGACAGGGTTCGGGGGACCAAATCAGCCCCAGCATTTT; CDR3 protein: CASSSTRTGFGGPNQPQHF
clone size: NA; CDR3 length: 14; V gene: TRBV6-6; J gene: TRBJ2-7; D gene: NA; CDR3 DNA: TGTGCCAGCAGCACGAGTTGGAGTGGCTACGAGCAGTACTTC; CDR3 protein: CASSTSWSGYEQYF
clone size: NA; CDR3 length: 16; V gene: TRBV11-2; J gene: TRBJ2-7; D gene: TRBD2; CDR3 DNA: TGTGCCAGCAGTTACGCTACTAGCGGGAGGGCCTTCGAGCAGTACTTC; CDR3 protein: CASSYATSGRAFEQYF
clone size: once; CDR3 length: 18; V gene: TRBV7-8; J gene: TRBJ2-2; D gene: TRBD1; CDR3 DNA: TGTGCCAGCAGCGGTACAAACAGGGGCTTCGCGAACACCGGGGAGCTGTTTTTT; CDR3 protein: CASSGTNRGFANTGELFF
clone size: NA; CDR3 length: 18; V gene: TRBV2; J gene: TRBJ2-1; D gene: NA; CDR3 DNA: TGTGCCAGCAGTGATTGGCAGGGGAGGGACGGAGGGATATGGGAGCAGTTCTTC; CDR3 protein: CASSDWQGRDGGIWEQFF
clone size: NA; CDR3 length: 13; V gene: TRBV6-6; J gene: TRBJ2-7; D gene: NA; CDR3 DNA: TGTGCCAGCAGTTATGGACCCACCTACGAGCAGTACTTC; CDR3 protein: CASSYGPTYEQYF